This T cell receptor beta chain was recorded in a study of identical twins. TCRdb analysed the 5' RACE reads with MiXCR anew, one entry per CDR3 protein. The sample contains about 690,000 distinct CDR3 sequences, approximately 6.1% of which appear only once. CDR1 is SGHRS and CDR2 is YFSETQ in the germline V gene. V was shortened by 5 bases and J by 5 bases, with 17 bases between the two germline ends. The CDR3 runs 14 residues. This clonotype was observed many times. The source of this sequence is a man between 18 and 29 years old in good health. The genes are TRBV5-1 and TRBJ2-7; D might be TRBD2 (5 bases). Material for sequencing was naive T cells sorted from blood. CDR3 sequence (DNA): TGCGCCAGCAGGAGAGATGGAGGTCTTGACGAGCAGTACGTC. Translating it yields CASRRDGGLDEQYV.